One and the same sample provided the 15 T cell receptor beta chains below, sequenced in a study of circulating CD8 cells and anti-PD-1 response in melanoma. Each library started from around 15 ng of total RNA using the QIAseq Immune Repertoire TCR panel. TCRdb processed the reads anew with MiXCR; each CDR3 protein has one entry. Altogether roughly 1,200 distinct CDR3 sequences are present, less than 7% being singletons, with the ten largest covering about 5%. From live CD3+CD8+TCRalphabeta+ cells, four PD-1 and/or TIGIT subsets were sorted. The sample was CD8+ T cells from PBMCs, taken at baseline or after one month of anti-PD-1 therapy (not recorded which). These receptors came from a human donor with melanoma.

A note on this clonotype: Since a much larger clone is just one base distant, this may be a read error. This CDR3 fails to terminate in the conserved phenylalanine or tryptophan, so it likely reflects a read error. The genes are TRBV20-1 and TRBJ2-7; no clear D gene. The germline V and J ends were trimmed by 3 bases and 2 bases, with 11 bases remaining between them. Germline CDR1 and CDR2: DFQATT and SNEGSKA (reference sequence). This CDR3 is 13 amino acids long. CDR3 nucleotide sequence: TGCAGTGCTAGGCCGACGGATACCTACGAGCAGTACCTC. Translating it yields CSARPTDTYEQYL.

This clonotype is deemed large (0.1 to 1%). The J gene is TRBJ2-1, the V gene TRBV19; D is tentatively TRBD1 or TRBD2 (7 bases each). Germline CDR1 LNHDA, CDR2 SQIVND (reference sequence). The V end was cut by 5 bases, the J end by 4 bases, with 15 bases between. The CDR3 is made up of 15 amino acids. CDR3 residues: CASSAGGGAYNEQFF. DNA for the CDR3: TGTGCCAGTAGTGCAGGGGGGGGCGCTTACAATGAGCAGTTCTTC.

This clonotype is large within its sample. The CDR3 DNA reads as TGTGCCAGCAGCCCCGCGGGGGATGAGCAGTTCTTC. Amino acids: CASSPAGDEQFF. The chain has TRBV5-5 and TRBJ2-1; 7 nucleotides align to TRBD2. After removal of 4 bases from V and 8 bases from J, the junction contained 3 bases not matched to a gene. CDR3 length: 12 amino acids. Germline CDR1 reads SGHKS; CDR2 reads YYEKEE (reference sequence).

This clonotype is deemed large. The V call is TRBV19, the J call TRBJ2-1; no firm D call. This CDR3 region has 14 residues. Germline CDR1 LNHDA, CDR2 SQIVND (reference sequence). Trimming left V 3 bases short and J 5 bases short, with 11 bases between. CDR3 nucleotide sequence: TGTGCCAGTAGTATGCTGTTCGGTGACAATGAGCAGTTCTTC. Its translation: CASSMLFGDNEQFF.

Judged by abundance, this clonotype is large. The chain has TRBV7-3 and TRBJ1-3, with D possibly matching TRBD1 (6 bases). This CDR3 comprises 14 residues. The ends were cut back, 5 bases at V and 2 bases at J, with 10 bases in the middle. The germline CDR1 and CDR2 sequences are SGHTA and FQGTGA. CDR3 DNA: TGTGCCAGCAGCCTCGGGACAACTGGAAACACCATATATTTT. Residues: CASSLGTTGNTIYF.

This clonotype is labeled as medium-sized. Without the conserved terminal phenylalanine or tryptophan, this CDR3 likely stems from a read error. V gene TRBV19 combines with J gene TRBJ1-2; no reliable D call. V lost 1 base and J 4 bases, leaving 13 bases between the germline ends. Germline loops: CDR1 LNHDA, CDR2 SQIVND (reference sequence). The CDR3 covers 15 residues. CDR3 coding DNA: TGTGCCAGTAGTATAGGTAACAGCCTCTCCTATGGCTACACCCTC. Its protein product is CASSIGNSLSYGYTL.

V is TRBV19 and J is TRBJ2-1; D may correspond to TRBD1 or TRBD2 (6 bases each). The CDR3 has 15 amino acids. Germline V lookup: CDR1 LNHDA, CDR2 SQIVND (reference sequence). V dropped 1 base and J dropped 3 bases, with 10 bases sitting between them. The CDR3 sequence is CASSIGAGHYNEQFF. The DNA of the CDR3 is TGTGCCAGTAGTATAGGGGCGGGACACTACAATGAGCAGTTCTTC.

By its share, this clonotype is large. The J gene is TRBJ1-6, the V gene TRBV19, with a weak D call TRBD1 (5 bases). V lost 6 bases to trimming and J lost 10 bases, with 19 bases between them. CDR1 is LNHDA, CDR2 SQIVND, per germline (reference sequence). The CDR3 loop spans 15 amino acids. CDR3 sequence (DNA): TGTGCCAGTAGCAGGCCTCGGGACGGTGGGTCACCCCTCCACTTT. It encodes CASSRPRDGGSPLHF.

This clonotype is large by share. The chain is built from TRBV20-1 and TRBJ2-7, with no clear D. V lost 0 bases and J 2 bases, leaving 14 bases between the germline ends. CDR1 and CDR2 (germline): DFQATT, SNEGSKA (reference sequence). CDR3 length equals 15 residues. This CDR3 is CSARDLEGSTYEQYF. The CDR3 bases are TGCAGTGCTAGAGATTTGGAAGGGTCAACCTACGAGCAGTACTTC.

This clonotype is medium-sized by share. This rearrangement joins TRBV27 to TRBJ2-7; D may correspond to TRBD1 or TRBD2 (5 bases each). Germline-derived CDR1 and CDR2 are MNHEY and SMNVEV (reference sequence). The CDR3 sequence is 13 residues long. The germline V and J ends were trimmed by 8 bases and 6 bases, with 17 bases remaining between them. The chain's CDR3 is CASALGTEIEQYF. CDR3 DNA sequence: TGTGCCAGCGCCCTAGGGACCGAGATCGAGCAGTACTTC.

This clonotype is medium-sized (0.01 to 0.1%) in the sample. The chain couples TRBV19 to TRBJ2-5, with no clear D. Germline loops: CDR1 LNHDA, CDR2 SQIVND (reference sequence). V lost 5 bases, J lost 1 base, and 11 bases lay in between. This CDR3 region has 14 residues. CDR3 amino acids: CASSPMPSQETQYF. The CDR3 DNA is TGTGCCAGTAGTCCAATGCCATCCCAAGAGACCCAGTACTTC.

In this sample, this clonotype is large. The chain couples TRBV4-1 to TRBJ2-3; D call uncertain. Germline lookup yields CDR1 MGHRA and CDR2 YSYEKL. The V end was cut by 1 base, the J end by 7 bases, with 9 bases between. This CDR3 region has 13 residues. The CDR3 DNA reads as TGCGCCAGCAGCCAAGGCTTGATGAATACGCAGTATTTT. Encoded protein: CASSQGLMNTQYF.

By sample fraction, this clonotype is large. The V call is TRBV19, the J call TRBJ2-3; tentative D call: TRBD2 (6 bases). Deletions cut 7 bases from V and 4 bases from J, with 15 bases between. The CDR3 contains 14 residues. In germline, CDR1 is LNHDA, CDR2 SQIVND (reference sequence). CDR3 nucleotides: TGTGCCAGTAACCTGGGACTTCTAGCAGATACGCAGTATTTT. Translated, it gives CASNLGLLADTQYF.

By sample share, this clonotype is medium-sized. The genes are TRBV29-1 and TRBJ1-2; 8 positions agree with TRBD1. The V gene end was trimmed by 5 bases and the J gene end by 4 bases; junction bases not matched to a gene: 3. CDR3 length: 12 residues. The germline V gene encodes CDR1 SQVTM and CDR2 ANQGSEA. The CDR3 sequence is CSVRDRLYGYTF. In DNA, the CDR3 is TGCAGCGTTCGGGACAGGCTCTATGGCTACACCTTC.

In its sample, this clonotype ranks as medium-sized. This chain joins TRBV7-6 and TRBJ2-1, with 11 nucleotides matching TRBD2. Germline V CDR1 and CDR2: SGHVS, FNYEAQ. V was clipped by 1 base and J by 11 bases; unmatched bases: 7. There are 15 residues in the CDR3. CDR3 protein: CASSLEASGGLQQFF. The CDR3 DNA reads TGTGCCAGCAGCTTAGAAGCTAGCGGGGGGTTGCAGCAGTTCTTC. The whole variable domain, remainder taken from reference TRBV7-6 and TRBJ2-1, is GAGVSQSPRYKVTKRGQDVALRCDPISGHVSLYWYRQALGQGPEFLTYFNYEAQQDKSGLPNDRFSAERPEGSISTLTIQRTEQRDSAMYRCASSLEASGGLQQFFGPGTRLTVL.